This T cell receptor beta chain is drawn from a study of tumor-infiltrating lymphocytes in localized non-small cell lung cancer. As for the study in general: Resected tumor was paired with non-adjacent uninvolved lung from the same patient.

The germline V and J ends were trimmed by 0 bases and 8 bases, with 19 bases remaining between them. Per the germline V gene, CDR1 is SGHNT and CDR2 is YYREEE (reference sequence). The CDR3 extends over 16 amino acids. Profiled with immunoSEQ multiplex PCR; TCRdb holds only in-frame clones, not every one. The table includes 15,000 to 20,000 clones, about 84% detected once. Sequenced material: uninvolved lung tissue not adjacent to the tumor. This chain connects TRBV5-4 to TRBJ2-3, with D perhaps TRBD1 (6 bases). The receptor was derived from a human donor with non-small cell lung cancer. CDR3 amino acids: CASSLASGTLGSTQYF. CDR3 sequence (DNA): TGTGCCAGCAGCTTGGCCTCCGGGACACTAGGATCTACGCAGTATTTT.